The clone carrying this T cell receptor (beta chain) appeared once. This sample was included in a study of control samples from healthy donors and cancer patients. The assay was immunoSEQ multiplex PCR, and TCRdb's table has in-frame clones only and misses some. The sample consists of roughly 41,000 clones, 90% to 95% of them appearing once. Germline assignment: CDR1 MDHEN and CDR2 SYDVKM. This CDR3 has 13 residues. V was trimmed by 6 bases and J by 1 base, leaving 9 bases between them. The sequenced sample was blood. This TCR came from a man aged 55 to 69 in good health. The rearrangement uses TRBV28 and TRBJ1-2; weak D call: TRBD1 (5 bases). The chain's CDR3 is CASRTAINYGYTF. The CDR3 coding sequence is TGTGCCAGCAGGACAGCCATTAACTATGGCTACACCTTC.